This T cell receptor beta chain was captured in a study of blood T cells in healthy people across ages. Whole-study findings and limits: A roughly linear age-dependent decrease characterized TCR beta diversity per million T cells.

The table lists this clonotype with a few counts. Its antigen is unidentified. Using a J-beta primer mix together with a sample-barcoded 5' primer, a second PCR was run for 7 to 11 cycles. MiXCR was run by TCRdb on the 5' RACE reads, yielding one entry per CDR3 protein. The sample shows some 1.6 million distinct CDR3 sequences, approximately 32% of them seen only once. Per germline, CDR1 SNHLY and CDR2 FYNNEI. The CDR3 runs to 13 residues. V was pared by 3 bases and J by 1 base, with 6 bases between. The receptor's source is a woman aged 25-40 years in good health. Source material: blood. The V and J genes are TRBV2 and TRBJ1-1; D is unclear. CDR3: CASSDQSNTEAFF. The CDR3 DNA reads as TGTGCCAGCAGTGATCAGTCGAACACTGAAGCTTTCTTT.